This T cell receptor beta chain was sequenced during a study of cytomegalovirus exposure and HLA in healthy donors. Study results and limitations: TRBV6-2, TRBV6-3 and some other V segments were excluded as indistinguishable. A later analysis reportedly found that, within productive TCRs, an Asian-associated ancestry cluster had fewer N-insertions than the mean observed across the roughly 630 donors.

The CDR3 has 14 residues. Germline-derived CDR1 and CDR2 are MNHNS and SASEGT. With 7 bases clipped from V and 3 bases from J, the junction kept 9 bases outside the gene matches. 13 Jbeta primers and 60 Vbeta primers were used for the PCR. Sequencing used immunoSEQ multiplex PCR; TCRdb keeps in-frame clones, though not all of them. Counted here are approximately 100,000 clones, approximately 82% occurring once; the ten biggest clones make up around 1.2%. Turning to this clone: Antigen: not known.

The clonotype was recovered from a young woman in good health and CMV-seronegative. Sequencing input: PBMCs. V is TRBV6-1 and J is TRBJ2-7; TRBD2 matches at 7 bases. The CDR3 bases are TGTGCCAGCATTCGGAGCGGGATTATCTACGAGCAGTACTTC. Residues: CASIRSGIIYEQYF.